This T cell receptor (beta chain) was recovered during a study of T cell clonality in common variable immunodeficiency. Broader study findings: Fewer deletions and N-nucleotide insertions were reportedly seen in common variable immunodeficiency TCR beta sequences.

Sequencing used immunoSEQ multiplex PCR; TCRdb keeps in-frame clones, though not all of them. The sample includes fewer than 25,000 clones, none of them occurring once. Germline trimming cut 4 bases from V and 2 bases from J; bases unmatched to any gene: 11. The length of the CDR3 is 16 residues. In germline, CDR1 is SGHRS, CDR2 YFSETQ. This clone has a count of ten or more. Its antigen is undetermined. Read data end 3 residues before the CDR3 end; the end is taken from the germline J gene. This TCR derives from a human donor with common variable immunodeficiency. The chain combines TRBV5-1 with TRBJ2-5; TRBD1 agrees at 7 bases. Input material: peripheral blood mononuclear cells. CDR3 residues: CASSPADGRGQETQYF. The covered CDR3 bases are TGCGCCAGCAGCCCAGCCGACGGCAGGGGGCAAGAGACC.